This is a list of T cell receptor beta chains from one sample in a study of ipilimumab plus nivolumab after autologous stem cell transplantation. The method was immunoSEQ multiplex PCR; TCRdb's version includes in-frame clones alone and lacks a portion of them. The sample yields 17,000 or so clones, around four fifths seen once. The source was PBMCs, collected in a trial of ipilimumab plus nivolumab as post-transplant consolidation. Receptor source: a male donor with diffuse large B-cell lymphoma. The CDR3 runs from the conserved cysteine through the conserved F or W. D genes are given only for firm matches. Some rows have no size entry. The others give once, few or many, or a class for an expanded clone.

CDR3aa: CASGRAYRNNEQFF; CDR3nt: TGTGCCAGTGGAAGGGCCTATCGTAACAATGAGCAGTTCTTC; v_gene: TRBV19; d_gene: -; len: 14; j_gene: TRBJ2-1; abundance: -
CDR3aa: CNATRGYTF; CDR3nt: TGCAATGCTACGAGGGGCTACACCTTC; v_gene: TRBV20-1; d_gene: -; len: 9; j_gene: TRBJ1-2; abundance: -
CDR3aa: CASSDSRVSSGNTIYF; CDR3nt: TGTGCCAGCAGTGACTCCAGGGTAAGCTCTGGAAACACCATATATTTT; v_gene: TRBV25-1; d_gene: -; len: 16; j_gene: TRBJ1-3; abundance: once
CDR3aa: CASSLGRATTQYF; CDR3nt: TGTGCCAGCAGCCTTGGCAGGGCAACGACCCAGTACTTC; v_gene: TRBV5-6; d_gene: -; len: 13; j_gene: TRBJ2-5; abundance: few
CDR3aa: CASSQGRGVNTEAFF; CDR3nt: TGCGCCAGCAGCCAGGGCAGGGGGGTAAACACTGAAGCTTTCTTT; v_gene: TRBV4-1; d_gene: TRBD1; len: 15; j_gene: TRBJ1-1; abundance: -
CDR3aa: CASSQEGTLNTEAFF; CDR3nt: TGCGCCAGCAGCCAAGAGGGGACGCTGAACACTGAAGCTTTCTTT; v_gene: TRBV4-1; d_gene: -; len: 15; j_gene: TRBJ1-1; abundance: -
CDR3aa: CSAERRGSYEQYF; CDR3nt: TGCAGCGCCGAAAGACGGGGTTCCTACGAGCAGTACTTC; v_gene: TRBV29-1; d_gene: -; len: 13; j_gene: TRBJ2-7; abundance: -
CDR3aa: CASSLGAGELFF; CDR3nt: TGCGCCAGCAGCTTGGGCGCCGGGGAGCTGTTTTTT; v_gene: TRBV5-1; d_gene: -; len: 12; j_gene: TRBJ2-2; abundance: -
CDR3aa: CASSHGQGADYGYTF; CDR3nt: TGCGCCAGCAGCCATGGACAGGGGGCGGACTATGGCTACACCTTC; v_gene: TRBV5-1; d_gene: TRBD1; len: 15; j_gene: TRBJ1-2; abundance: -
CDR3aa: CASSLGGNVLTF; CDR3nt: TGTGCCAGCAGCTTAGGGGGGAACGTCCTGACTTTC; v_gene: TRBV7-6; d_gene: -; len: 12; j_gene: TRBJ2-6; abundance: few
CDR3aa: CASSIGGNEQFF; CDR3nt: TGTGCCAGTAGTATAGGGGGCAATGAGCAGTTCTTC; v_gene: TRBV19; d_gene: -; len: 12; j_gene: TRBJ2-1; abundance: once
CDR3aa: CASSEATIEQYF; CDR3nt: TGTGCCAGCAGTGAAGCTACCATAGAGCAGTACTTC; v_gene: TRBV6-1; d_gene: -; len: 12; j_gene: TRBJ2-7; abundance: few
CDR3aa: CASSFLTGSYNEQFF; CDR3nt: TGCGCCAGCAGCTTCCTCACAGGGTCCTACAATGAGCAGTTCTTC; v_gene: TRBV5-1; d_gene: -; len: 15; j_gene: TRBJ2-1; abundance: -
CDR3aa: CAWRTSGTSNTGELFF; CDR3nt: TGTGCCTGGAGAACCAGCGGGACATCGAACACCGGGGAGCTGTTTTTT; v_gene: TRBV30; d_gene: -; len: 16; j_gene: TRBJ2-2; abundance: -
CDR3aa: CASSVVASGGAGEQFF; CDR3nt: TGTGCCAGCAGCGTAGTAGCTAGCGGGGGGGCGGGTGAGCAGTTCTTC; v_gene: TRBV9; d_gene: TRBD2; len: 16; j_gene: TRBJ2-1; abundance: -
CDR3aa: CASSEGYGNQPQHF; CDR3nt: TGTGCCAGCTCAGAGGGTTACGGCAATCAGCCCCAGCATTTT; v_gene: TRBV6-5; d_gene: -; len: 14; j_gene: TRBJ1-5; abundance: -
CDR3aa: CASSLITGNNEQFF; CDR3nt: TGTGCCAGCAGCTTGATCACCGGGAACAATGAGCAGTTCTTC; v_gene: TRBV5-6; d_gene: -; len: 14; j_gene: TRBJ2-1; abundance: -
CDR3aa: CASSLGQGGAEQFF; CDR3nt: TGCGCCAGCAGCTTAGGACAGGGGGGCGCTGAGCAGTTCTTC; v_gene: TRBV5-1; d_gene: TRBD1; len: 14; j_gene: TRBJ2-1; abundance: few
CDR3aa: CASSPGTGAGSYNEQFF; CDR3nt: TGTGCCAGCAGTCCCGGGACAGGGGCAGGCTCCTACAATGAGCAGTTCTTC; v_gene: TRBV11-2; d_gene: TRBD1; len: 17; j_gene: TRBJ2-1; abundance: -
CDR3aa: CASSLAGGHYNEQFF; CDR3nt: TGTGCCAGCAGTTTAGCGGGAGGCCACTACAATGAGCAGTTCTTC; v_gene: TRBV28; d_gene: TRBD2; len: 15; j_gene: TRBJ2-1; abundance: -
CDR3aa: CAWSYTDREETQYF; CDR3nt: TGTGCCTGGAGTTATACCGACAGGGAAGAGACCCAGTACTTC; v_gene: TRBV30; d_gene: TRBD1; len: 14; j_gene: TRBJ2-5; abundance: -
CDR3aa: CATSRSPSGRYEQFF; CDR3nt: TGTGCCACCAGCAGGAGCCCTAGCGGGAGATATGAGCAGTTCTTC; v_gene: TRBV15; d_gene: TRBD2; len: 15; j_gene: TRBJ2-1; abundance: -
CDR3aa: CARTNDSLGQPQHF; CDR3nt: TGCGCCAGAACTAATGACAGTTTAGGTCAGCCCCAGCATTTT; v_gene: TRBV5-1; d_gene: -; len: 14; j_gene: TRBJ1-5; abundance: -
CDR3aa: CASSLNPGLAFNEQFF; CDR3nt: TGCGCCAGCAGCCTGAATCCGGGACTAGCCTTCAATGAGCAGTTCTTC; v_gene: TRBV4-1; d_gene: TRBD2; len: 16; j_gene: TRBJ2-1; abundance: -
CDR3aa: CASSSYSGGVYNEQFF; CDR3nt: TGTGCCAGCAGCTCATATAGCGGGGGGGTTTACAATGAGCAGTTCTTC; v_gene: TRBV13; d_gene: TRBD2; len: 16; j_gene: TRBJ2-1; abundance: -
CDR3aa: CASSLGVGTDTQYF; CDR3nt: TGTGCCAGCAGCTTAGGGGTGGGGACAGATACGCAGTATTTT; v_gene: TRBV7-8; d_gene: -; len: 14; j_gene: TRBJ2-3; abundance: few
CDR3aa: CASSASGTGGTEAFF; CDR3nt: TGTGCCAGCAGCGCCTCCGGGACAGGGGGGACTGAAGCTTTCTTT; v_gene: TRBV9; d_gene: TRBD1; len: 15; j_gene: TRBJ1-1; abundance: -
CDR3aa: CASSERAGDEAFF; CDR3nt: TGTGCCAGCAGTGAGCGGGCAGGTGATGAAGCTTTCTTT; v_gene: TRBV6-4; d_gene: -; len: 13; j_gene: TRBJ1-1; abundance: -
CDR3aa: CASSIDATGAATEAFF; CDR3nt: TGTGCCAGTAGTATAGATGCGACAGGGGCGGCCACTGAAGCTTTCTTT; v_gene: TRBV19; d_gene: TRBD1; len: 16; j_gene: TRBJ1-1; abundance: -
CDR3aa: CASSSNNEQFF; CDR3nt: TGTGCCAGCAGCTCCAACAATGAGCAGTTCTTC; v_gene: TRBV7-2; d_gene: -; len: 11; j_gene: TRBJ2-1; abundance: -
CDR3aa: CASSSRTSGYPSTDTQYF; CDR3nt: TGTGCCAGCAGCTCGCGGACTAGCGGGTACCCTAGCACAGATACGCAGTATTTT; v_gene: TRBV7-9; d_gene: TRBD2; len: 18; j_gene: TRBJ2-3; abundance: -
CDR3aa: CASTSTGETQYF; CDR3nt: TGTGCCAGCACCTCAACGGGAGAGACCCAGTACTTC; v_gene: TRBV2; d_gene: -; len: 12; j_gene: TRBJ2-5; abundance: -
CDR3aa: CASSQDRALYEQYF; CDR3nt: TGTGCCAGCAGCCAAGACAGGGCACTCTACGAGCAGTACTTC; v_gene: TRBV4-2; d_gene: -; len: 14; j_gene: TRBJ2-7; abundance: -
CDR3aa: CASSEQGADNSPLHF; CDR3nt: TGTGCCAGCAGTGAGCAGGGGGCTGATAATTCACCCCTCCACTTT; v_gene: TRBV2; d_gene: TRBD1; len: 15; j_gene: TRBJ1-6; abundance: -
CDR3aa: CASGTSGQTQYF; CDR3nt: TGCGCCAGCGGGACTAGCGGCCAGACCCAGTACTTC; v_gene: TRBV5-1; d_gene: TRBD2; len: 12; j_gene: TRBJ2-5; abundance: few
CDR3aa: CASSESYRTGSGANVLTF; CDR3nt: TGTGCCAGCAGTGAGAGCTACAGGACGGGCTCTGGGGCCAACGTCCTGACTTTC; v_gene: TRBV2; d_gene: -; len: 18; j_gene: TRBJ2-6; abundance: -
CDR3aa: CATHFRVEGEQYF; CDR3nt: TGTGCCACACATTTCAGGGTCGAGGGCGAGCAGTACTTC; v_gene: TRBV10-3; d_gene: -; len: 13; j_gene: TRBJ2-7; abundance: few
CDR3aa: CASSLGGVNYGYTF; CDR3nt: TGTGCCAGCAGCTTAGGGGGTGTCAACTATGGCTACACCTTC; v_gene: TRBV7-9; d_gene: -; len: 14; j_gene: TRBJ1-2; abundance: -
CDR3aa: CASSFQGGQGTEAFF; CDR3nt: TGTGCCAGCAGCTTCCAGGGGGGCCAGGGGACTGAAGCTTTCTTT; v_gene: TRBV11-2; d_gene: TRBD1; len: 15; j_gene: TRBJ1-1; abundance: -
CDR3aa: CASSPRVFTRNTEAFF; CDR3nt: TGTGCCAGCAGCCCCCGGGTGTTTACTCGGAACACTGAAGCTTTCTTT; v_gene: TRBV7-9; d_gene: -; len: 16; j_gene: TRBJ1-1; abundance: -
CDR3aa: CASSTGGLPLHF; CDR3nt: TGTGCCAGCAGTACAGGGGGGCTACCCCTCCACTTT; v_gene: TRBV28; d_gene: TRBD1; len: 12; j_gene: TRBJ1-6; abundance: once
CDR3aa: CASSFEQNSYEQYF; CDR3nt: TGTGCCAGCAGCTTCGAACAGAACTCCTACGAGCAGTACTTC; v_gene: TRBV5-5; d_gene: -; len: 14; j_gene: TRBJ2-7; abundance: -
CDR3aa: CASSLYSGANVLTF; CDR3nt: TGTGCCAGCAGCCTTTACTCTGGGGCCAACGTCCTGACTTTC; v_gene: TRBV27; d_gene: -; len: 14; j_gene: TRBJ2-6; abundance: -
CDR3aa: CASSGDLRSPQSDEQFF; CDR3nt: TGTGCCAGCAGTGGGGATTTACGGTCTCCCCAGAGTGATGAGCAGTTCTTC; v_gene: TRBV2; d_gene: -; len: 17; j_gene: TRBJ2-1; abundance: -
CDR3aa: CASTLVGGGRTGELFF; CDR3nt: TGTGCCAGCACCCTGGTGGGTGGGGGTAGAACCGGGGAGCTGTTTTTT; v_gene: TRBV5-6; d_gene: -; len: 16; j_gene: TRBJ2-2; abundance: -
CDR3aa: CASSLGDAYNEQFF; CDR3nt: TGCGCCAGCAGCTTGGGGGATGCCTACAATGAGCAGTTCTTC; v_gene: TRBV5-1; d_gene: -; len: 14; j_gene: TRBJ2-1; abundance: -
CDR3aa: CASSLGRDQETQYF; CDR3nt: TGTGCTAGCAGCTTAGGCAGGGACCAAGAGACCCAGTACTTC; v_gene: TRBV7-7; d_gene: -; len: 14; j_gene: TRBJ2-5; abundance: -
CDR3aa: CASSESLAGRPYEQYF; CDR3nt: TGCGCCAGCAGTGAGTCTTTAGCGGGGAGACCCTACGAGCAGTACTTC; v_gene: TRBV10-1; d_gene: TRBD2; len: 16; j_gene: TRBJ2-7; abundance: few
CDR3aa: CASSVTSGHAETQYF; CDR3nt: TGTGCCAGCAGCGTAACCTCAGGACATGCGGAAACGCAGTATTTT; v_gene: TRBV9; d_gene: -; len: 15; j_gene: TRBJ2-3; abundance: -
CDR3aa: CASSLWGDTEAFF; CDR3nt: TGCGCCAGCAGCCTCTGGGGAGACACTGAAGCTTTCTTT; v_gene: TRBV4-1; d_gene: -; len: 13; j_gene: TRBJ1-1; abundance: -
CDR3aa: CASSGQDHGELFF; CDR3nt: TGCGCCAGCAGTGGGCAGGACCACGGGGAGCTGTTTTTT; v_gene: TRBV10-2; d_gene: -; len: 13; j_gene: TRBJ2-2; abundance: once
CDR3aa: CASSAHGVGASTDTQYF; CDR3nt: TGTGCCAGCAGCGCTCACGGGGTAGGGGCCAGCACAGATACGCAGTATTTT; v_gene: TRBV9; d_gene: -; len: 17; j_gene: TRBJ2-3; abundance: -
CDR3aa: CASSLYPLLDGTGELFF; CDR3nt: TGTGCCAGCAGTTTATATCCCCTATTGGACGGAACCGGGGAGCTGTTTTTT; v_gene: TRBV27; d_gene: -; len: 17; j_gene: TRBJ2-2; abundance: -
CDR3aa: CASSRGFGGGANTGELFF; CDR3nt: TGCGCCAGCAGCAGGGGGTTCGGGGGCGGGGCGAACACCGGGGAGCTGTTTTTT; v_gene: TRBV4-1; d_gene: -; len: 18; j_gene: TRBJ2-2; abundance: -